This TCR beta chain emerged from a study of cytomegalovirus exposure and HLA in healthy donors. A remark on this clone: Its antigen is currently unknown.

Amplification used 60 Vbeta primers and 13 Jbeta primers. Here immunoSEQ multiplex PCR was the method, and the copy in TCRdb shows in-frame clones only, minus some. The sample yields about 160,000 clones, 65% to 90% seen once. Notes on the study in general: Later analysis identified about 18,000 TCR beta sequences associated with HLA alleles, using a false discovery rate threshold of 0.05.

V lost 10 bases to trimming and J lost 9 bases, with 18 bases between them. The CDR3 is 13 residues long. Germline V gene data show CDR1 as MDHEN and CDR2 as SYDVKM. This chain links TRBV28 with TRBJ1-4; D gene uncertain. This receptor was taken from a middle-aged man in good health and CMV-seropositive. The sequencing input was PBMCs. For the CDR3, the DNA is TGTGCCACCAACCTGGGGAGGTCTCAAAAACTGTTTTTT. Its translation is CATNLGRSQKLFF.